This T cell receptor beta chain was profiled in a study of radiotherapy plus CTLA-4 blockade in lung cancer. Overall study: With over 25% of patients having disease control, objective responses were seen in about 17%.

About this clone: What it binds is unknown.

Study outcomes and limitations: Best predicting response, reportedly, were early blood T cell clone dynamics, with interferon-beta. Clones of tumor-derived TCRs expanded in blood after radiotherapy plus ipilimumab.

Trimming cost V 3 bases and J 3 bases, with 9 bases left between them. The CDR3 is made up of 13 amino acids. CDR1 and CDR2 (germline): MNHEY, SVGAGI. Profiled with immunoSEQ multiplex PCR; TCRdb holds only in-frame clones, not every one. Of roughly 100,000 clones in the sample, 80% to 85% were seen once. This clonotype was obtained from a human donor with non-small cell lung cancer who had a partial response to radiotherapy plus ipilimumab. The material sequenced was peripheral blood, taken from a patient treated with radiotherapy plus ipilimumab. V usage is TRBV6-5 and J usage is TRBJ2-7; D not certain. In nucleotides, the CDR3 is TGTGCCAGCAGTTATACCCCGGGCTACGAGCAGTACTTC. Residues: CASSYTPGYEQYF.